Listed below are T cell receptor beta chains from one sample, sequenced in a study of cytomegalovirus exposure and HLA in healthy donors. Data came from immunoSEQ multiplex PCR; TCRdb stores just in-frame clones and leaves some out. The data hold roughly 150,000 clones, with approximately 88% observed a single time. Input material: PBMCs. All receptors come from a woman aged 18-35 years in good health and CMV-seropositive. Both conserved end residues are part of each CDR3. The D gene is left open where the match is weak. Part of the rows lack a size; the others show once, few, many or a class for expanded clones.

D gene: .; J gene: TRBJ1-3; clone size: .; V gene: TRBV2; CDR3 DNA: TGTGCATTAACTCGGCGGAACTCTGGAAACACCATATATTTT; CDR3 protein: CALTRRNSGNTIYF
D gene: .; J gene: TRBJ2-2; clone size: .; V gene: TRBV7-2; CDR3 DNA: TGTGCCAGCAGCTTAGGTGGGCAGGCGAACACCGGGGAGCTGTTTTTT; CDR3 protein: CASSLGGQANTGELFF
D gene: .; J gene: TRBJ2-6; clone size: .; V gene: TRBV9; CDR3 DNA: TGTGCCAGCAGCCCGCAGGGATCTGGGGCCAACGTCCTGACTTTC; CDR3 protein: CASSPQGSGANVLTF
D gene: .; J gene: TRBJ2-7; clone size: .; V gene: TRBV2; CDR3 DNA: TGTGCCAGCAGTGATAGGACACATCCCTACGAGCAGTACTTC; CDR3 protein: CASSDRTHPYEQYF
D gene: .; J gene: TRBJ2-7; clone size: .; V gene: TRBV23-1; CDR3 DNA: TGCGCCAGCAGTCATTCAGTTTACGAGCAGTACTTC; CDR3 protein: CASSHSVYEQYF
D gene: TRBD1; J gene: TRBJ1-5; clone size: .; V gene: TRBV7-9; CDR3 DNA: TGTGCCAGCAGCTTAGGTTGGACAGGGGATTTTTGGGGGGATCAGCCCCAGCATTTT; CDR3 protein: CASSLGWTGDFWGDQPQHF
D gene: TRBD2; J gene: TRBJ2-1; clone size: .; V gene: TRBV11-2; CDR3 DNA: TGTGCCAGCAGCAACGGACTAGCGGGAGGGGTCAGCTCCTACAATGAGCAGTTCTTC; CDR3 protein: CASSNGLAGGVSSYNEQFF
D gene: .; J gene: TRBJ1-3; clone size: .; V gene: TRBV6-6; CDR3 DNA: TGTGCCAGCAGTTACCCTCAGGGCCCCTCTGGAAACACCATATATTTT; CDR3 protein: CASSYPQGPSGNTIYF
D gene: TRBD2; J gene: TRBJ2-1; clone size: once; V gene: TRBV7-2; CDR3 DNA: TGTGCCAGCAGCTTAGTAGCCAGCGGGAGTTTCGTGAATGAGCAGTTCTTC; CDR3 protein: CASSLVASGSFVNEQFF
D gene: .; J gene: TRBJ2-7; clone size: .; V gene: TRBV2; CDR3 DNA: TGTGCCAGCACTTCCGGGGTGTACGAGCAGTACTTC; CDR3 protein: CASTSGVYEQYF
D gene: .; J gene: TRBJ2-3; clone size: .; V gene: TRBV5-1; CDR3 DNA: TGCGCCAGCAGCTTCGGGACTAGCACAGATACGCAGTATTTT; CDR3 protein: CASSFGTSTDTQYF
D gene: TRBD1; J gene: TRBJ1-2; clone size: .; V gene: TRBV2; CDR3 DNA: TGTGCCAGCAGTGAGACCCGGACAGGGGGTGGCTACACCTTC; CDR3 protein: CASSETRTGGGYTF
D gene: TRBD2; J gene: TRBJ2-1; clone size: .; V gene: TRBV28; CDR3 DNA: TGTGCCAGCAGTCACCAGAGCGGGAGGGACAATGAGCAGTTCTTC; CDR3 protein: CASSHQSGRDNEQFF
D gene: TRBD1; J gene: TRBJ1-1; clone size: .; V gene: TRBV27; CDR3 DNA: TGTGCCAGCAGTTTATTATTCCGGGGAATACAGGGGATGAACACTGAAGCTTTCTTT; CDR3 protein: CASSLLFRGIQGMNTEAFF
D gene: TRBD1; J gene: TRBJ1-5; clone size: .; V gene: TRBV6-1; CDR3 DNA: TGTGCCAGCAGTGGGGCGACAGGGGTGGGTCAGCCCCAGCATTTT; CDR3 protein: CASSGATGVGQPQHF
D gene: TRBD2; J gene: TRBJ2-7; clone size: .; V gene: TRBV7-2; CDR3 DNA: TGTGCCAGCAGCTGGACTAGCGGGAGAGTCGCCTACGAGCAGTACTTC; CDR3 protein: CASSWTSGRVAYEQYF
D gene: .; J gene: TRBJ1-1; clone size: .; V gene: TRBV4-1; CDR3 DNA: TGCGCCAGCAGCCAATCTTGGAGGGACACTGAAGCTTTCTTT; CDR3 protein: CASSQSWRDTEAFF
D gene: .; J gene: TRBJ2-1; clone size: .; V gene: TRBV11-1; CDR3 DNA: TGTGCCAGCAGCCCTGGGAGAGCGAATGAGCAGTTCTTC; CDR3 protein: CASSPGRANEQFF
D gene: TRBD1; J gene: TRBJ1-3; clone size: .; V gene: TRBV28; CDR3 DNA: TGTGCCAGCAGCGGGGACAGTCCTCGTCCGAACACCATATATTTT; CDR3 protein: CASSGDSPRPNTIYF
D gene: .; J gene: TRBJ1-1; clone size: few; V gene: TRBV6-1; CDR3 DNA: TGTGCCAGCAGTGAAGAGCAGGCCTACACTGAAGCTTTCTTT; CDR3 protein: CASSEEQAYTEAFF
D gene: TRBD1; J gene: TRBJ1-1; clone size: .; V gene: TRBV28; CDR3 DNA: TGTGCCAGCAGTAAACCGGGACAGGGAACTGAAGCTTTCTTT; CDR3 protein: CASSKPGQGTEAFF
D gene: TRBD1; J gene: TRBJ2-3; clone size: once; V gene: TRBV5-5; CDR3 DNA: TGTGCCAGCAGCTTTCAGGGGGCTGAGGGCACAGATACGCAGTATTTT; CDR3 protein: CASSFQGAEGTDTQYF
D gene: .; J gene: TRBJ2-1; clone size: .; V gene: TRBV9; CDR3 DNA: TGTGCCAGCAGCGATACCTACAATGAGCAGTTCTTC; CDR3 protein: CASSDTYNEQFF
D gene: .; J gene: TRBJ1-2; clone size: .; V gene: TRBV12-5; CDR3 DNA: TGTGCTAGTGGTATACCTTCGTCAGACTTCTATGGCTACACCTTC; CDR3 protein: CASGIPSSDFYGYTF
D gene: TRBD1; J gene: TRBJ2-5; clone size: .; V gene: TRBV2; CDR3 DNA: TGTGCCAGCGGGGACAGCCGAGAGACCCAGTACTTC; CDR3 protein: CASGDSRETQYF
D gene: TRBD2; J gene: TRBJ2-7; clone size: once; V gene: TRBV18; CDR3 DNA: TGTGCCAGCTCACCACCGGAGGGCGGGAGGGCCGAGCAGTACTTC; CDR3 protein: CASSPPEGGRAEQYF
D gene: .; J gene: TRBJ2-2; clone size: .; V gene: TRBV7-3; CDR3 DNA: TGTGCCAGCAGCTCCACCAGGGCCGGGGAGCTGTTTTTT; CDR3 protein: CASSSTRAGELFF
D gene: TRBD2; J gene: TRBJ2-1; clone size: .; V gene: TRBV29-1; CDR3 DNA: TGCAGCGTTGATGGTTGGGGCGGGAGCTCCTACAATGAGCAGTTCTTC; CDR3 protein: CSVDGWGGSSYNEQFF
D gene: TRBD2; J gene: TRBJ2-1; clone size: .; V gene: TRBV11-3; CDR3 DNA: TGTGCCAGCAGCAGGGGAGGGAACAATGAGCAGTTCTTC; CDR3 protein: CASSRGGNNEQFF
D gene: TRBD1; J gene: TRBJ1-1; clone size: .; V gene: TRBV28; CDR3 DNA: TGTGCCAGCAGTCTCTCGACAGGGGGAGAAGCTTTCTTT; CDR3 protein: CASSLSTGGEAFF
D gene: .; J gene: TRBJ2-7; clone size: .; V gene: TRBV11-3; CDR3 DNA: TGTGCCAGCAGCAGTACAGGCCCTTCCTACGAGCAGTACTTC; CDR3 protein: CASSSTGPSYEQYF
D gene: TRBD2; J gene: TRBJ2-1; clone size: .; V gene: TRBV9; CDR3 DNA: TGTGCCAGCAGCGGAAGACTAGCGGGAGGTCACGACAATGAGCAGTTCTTC; CDR3 protein: CASSGRLAGGHDNEQFF
D gene: .; J gene: TRBJ2-2; clone size: .; V gene: TRBV5-1; CDR3 DNA: TGCGCCAGCAGCTTATCATCGAACACCGGGGAGCTGTTTTTT; CDR3 protein: CASSLSSNTGELFF
D gene: .; J gene: TRBJ1-5; clone size: .; V gene: TRBV2; CDR3 DNA: TGTGCCAGCAGTCGGGAGTTGGGCAATCAGCCCCAGCATTTT; CDR3 protein: CASSRELGNQPQHF
D gene: .; J gene: TRBJ2-3; clone size: .; V gene: TRBV10-1; CDR3 DNA: TGCGCCAGCAGTAAGGGGTATGACACGCAGTATTTT; CDR3 protein: CASSKGYDTQYF
D gene: TRBD1; J gene: TRBJ2-2; clone size: .; V gene: TRBV6-5; CDR3 DNA: TGTGCCAGCACCCCGGACAGGGGGTCCACCGGGGAGCTGTTTTTT; CDR3 protein: CASTPDRGSTGELFF
D gene: .; J gene: TRBJ1-1; clone size: .; V gene: TRBV7-2; CDR3 DNA: TGTGCCAGCAGCTTAGACAGGGACCGCGCTTTCTTT; CDR3 protein: CASSLDRDRAFF
D gene: TRBD2; J gene: TRBJ2-3; clone size: .; V gene: TRBV6-5; CDR3 DNA: TGTGCCAGCAGTAGGGGACTAGCGGGGACAGATACGCAGTATTTT; CDR3 protein: CASSRGLAGTDTQYF
D gene: .; J gene: TRBJ2-5; clone size: .; V gene: TRBV5-1; CDR3 DNA: TGCGCCAGCAGCTTGGAGGCGGGGCGCCAAGAGACCCAGTACTTC; CDR3 protein: CASSLEAGRQETQYF
D gene: .; J gene: TRBJ1-1; clone size: .; V gene: TRBV20-1; CDR3 DNA: TGCAGTGTCTCTCGGAACACTGAAGCTTTCTTT; CDR3 protein: CSVSRNTEAFF
D gene: TRBD1; J gene: TRBJ2-7; clone size: .; V gene: TRBV29-1; CDR3 DNA: TGCAGCGTTGAAGAAACAGGGGCCTACGAGCAGTACTTC; CDR3 protein: CSVEETGAYEQYF
D gene: .; J gene: TRBJ1-4; clone size: .; V gene: TRBV6-1; CDR3 DNA: TGTGCCAGCAAAAAGGGGATCGCAACTAATGAAAAACTGTTTTTT; CDR3 protein: CASKKGIATNEKLFF
D gene: TRBD1; J gene: TRBJ1-5; clone size: .; V gene: TRBV2; CDR3 DNA: TGTGCCAGCCTTAGTGGGACAGATAGCAATCAGCCCCAGCATTTT; CDR3 protein: CASLSGTDSNQPQHF
D gene: TRBD2; J gene: TRBJ2-2; clone size: few; V gene: TRBV2; CDR3 DNA: TGTGCCAGCAGGAGGACTAGAAGCGGGGAGCTGTTTTTT; CDR3 protein: CASRRTRSGELFF
D gene: .; J gene: TRBJ2-1; clone size: .; V gene: TRBV27; CDR3 DNA: TGTGCCAGCAGAAATACAGGATACAATGAGCAGTTCTTC; CDR3 protein: CASRNTGYNEQFF
D gene: .; J gene: TRBJ1-2; clone size: once; V gene: TRBV11-3; CDR3 DNA: TGTGCCAGCAGCCCCAGGGTGGACTATGGCTACACCTTC; CDR3 protein: CASSPRVDYGYTF
D gene: TRBD2; J gene: TRBJ2-7; clone size: .; V gene: TRBV15; CDR3 DNA: TGTGCCACCAGCAGAGGTCGGGCTAGCGGCACCTACGAGCAGTACTTC; CDR3 protein: CATSRGRASGTYEQYF
D gene: .; J gene: TRBJ1-1; clone size: .; V gene: TRBV21-1; CDR3 DNA: TGTGCCAGCAGCAAAGCTTCGGGAACTGAAGCTTTCTTT; CDR3 protein: CASSKASGTEAFF
D gene: .; J gene: TRBJ2-1; clone size: .; V gene: TRBV19; CDR3 DNA: TGTGCCAGTAGTATAGAGGGGGCCACCTCCTACAATGAGCAGTTCTTC; CDR3 protein: CASSIEGATSYNEQFF